The rows below give T cell receptor beta chains drawn from one sample of a study of cytomegalovirus exposure and HLA in healthy donors. The method was immunoSEQ multiplex PCR; TCRdb's version includes in-frame clones alone and lacks a portion of them. The sample consists of roughly 59,000 clones, 65% to 70% of them appearing once. The sample comprised PBMCs. These receptors originate from a man in his forties in good health and CMV-seropositive. Each CDR3 is given with its conserved first and last residue. D genes are given only for firm matches. Clone size is stated in some rows and not others, as once, few, many or a class when expanded.

-	TRBV29-1	many	TRBJ1-2	12	TGCAGCGTTCTAGAAGGTCACTATGGCTACACCTTC	CSVLEGHYGYTF
TRBD1	TRBV29-1	few	TRBJ2-7	14	TGCAGCGTTGAGTCCCAGACAGGGCCCTACGAGCAGTACTTC	CSVESQTGPYEQYF
-	TRBV9	-	TRBJ2-3	16	TGTGCCAGCAGCCCGGGGGGGGGACAGAGCACAGATACGCAGTATTTT	CASSPGGGQSTDTQYF
TRBD1	TRBV2	few	TRBJ2-6	18	TGTGCCAGCAGATGGGGGTACAGGACAGGCTCTGGGGCCAACGTCCTGACTTTC	CASRWGYRTGSGANVLTF
TRBD2	TRBV11-3	-	TRBJ2-2	15	TGTGCCAGCAGCTTTCGGGGGGAGGGCACCGGGGAGCTGTTTTTT	CASSFRGEGTGELFF
TRBD1	TRBV7-6	-	TRBJ2-7	15	TGTGCCAGCAGCTTAGTAGCGGACAGGGACCACGAGCAGTACTTC	CASSLVADRDHEQYF
-	TRBV7-2	few	TRBJ2-1	13	TGTGCCAGCAGCTTTCCAGCGGGCAATGAGCAGTTCTTC	CASSFPAGNEQFF
-	TRBV14	-	TRBJ1-3	17	TGTGCCAGCAGCCGCCTCGTAAATGGGCTTGCAGGAAACACCATATATTTT	CASSRLVNGLAGNTIYF
-	TRBV9	-	TRBJ1-3	13	TGTGCCAGCAGAGGGGGCTCTGGAAACACCATATATTTT	CASRGGSGNTIYF
TRBD2	TRBV9	few	TRBJ2-1	14	TGTGCCAGCAGGGGGAGGACTAGCGGGAGTGAGCAGTTCTTC	CASRGRTSGSEQFF
-	TRBV9	-	TRBJ1-2	13	TGTGCCAGCCGAAACAGGTCTAACTATGGCTACACCTTC	CASRNRSNYGYTF
-	TRBV6-5	few	TRBJ2-3	15	TGTGCCAGCACCCTAACAGGGGACTCCACAGATACGCAGTATTTT	CASTLTGDSTDTQYF
TRBD1	TRBV5-8	-	TRBJ1-2	16	TGTGCCAGCAGCAACCGGGACAGGGAATTTAACTATGGCTACACCTTC	CASSNRDREFNYGYTF
-	TRBV19	-	TRBJ2-2	16	TGTGCCAGTAGTATAGATTGGAGCAGAAAGACCGGGGAGCTGTTTTTT	CASSIDWSRKTGELFF
-	TRBV6-1	-	TRBJ2-7	12	TGTGCCAGCAGTGAAAGAGCCTACGAGCAGTACTTC	CASSERAYEQYF
-	TRBV29-1	-	TRBJ1-2	11	TGCAGCGTTGAGGGCAGGGGTGGCTACACCTTC	CSVEGRGGYTF
TRBD1	TRBV7-9	few	TRBJ2-2	13	TGTGCCAGCAGCAAACAGGGGAGCGGGGAGCTGTTTTTT	CASSKQGSGELFF
TRBD2	TRBV5-4	-	TRBJ2-2	16	TGTGCCAGCAGCACCGGACTAGCGGGAAGAACCGGGGAGCTGTTTTTT	CASSTGLAGRTGELFF
TRBD1	TRBV18	-	TRBJ1-5	14	TGTGCCAGCTCACCAACACAGGGGTGGCAGCCCCAGCATTTT	CASSPTQGWQPQHF
TRBD2	TRBV27	few	TRBJ2-7	16	TGTGCCAGCAGGAAAACCGGGACTAGTGTCTCCTACGAGCAGTACTTC	CASRKTGTSVSYEQYF
-	TRBV5-4	few	TRBJ1-2	13	TGTGCCAGCAGCTTGGAACAGGACTATGGCTACACCTTC	CASSLEQDYGYTF
-	TRBV2	-	TRBJ1-1	14	TGTGCCAGCCACTTTGCCACAGGGAGAACTGAAGCTTTCTTT	CASHFATGRTEAFF
TRBD1	TRBV6-5	-	TRBJ2-7	13	TGTGCCAGCTTGGGGACAGGGATGGGCGAGCAGTACTTC	CASLGTGMGEQYF
TRBD1	TRBV4-1	-	TRBJ1-1	17	TGCGCCAGCAGCCAAGCGGGACAGGTGGTGTTGAACACTGAAGCTTTCTTT	CASSQAGQVVLNTEAFF
TRBD2	TRBV4-3	few	TRBJ2-1	14	TGCGCCAGCAGCCAACGACTAGCGGGAGGACAGCAGTTCTTC	CASSQRLAGGQQFF
TRBD1	TRBV29-1	-	TRBJ1-2	11	TGCAGCGGCGGACAGGGAGCAAGCTACACCTTC	CSGGQGASYTF
-	TRBV4-2	-	TRBJ1-5	14	TGTGCCAGCAGCCAAGAAGACAGAAATCAGCCCCAGCATTTT	CASSQEDRNQPQHF
TRBD1	TRBV18	-	TRBJ1-2	13	TGTGCCAGCTCACCACCCCAGGGGGGCGGCTACACCTTC	CASSPPQGGGYTF
TRBD1	TRBV5-6	-	TRBJ2-7	16	TGTGCCAGCAGCTTGGGATCCAGACAGGGGCGAGACGAGCAGTACTTC	CASSLGSRQGRDEQYF